A selection of T cell receptor beta chains follows, all from one sample in a study of beta chain features in type 1 diabetes. TCRdb's copy holds only in-frame clones and misses some; the assay was immunoSEQ multiplex PCR. Counted here are 140,000 to 150,000 clones, about 10% occurring once; the ten biggest clones make up approximately 1.3%. Sequenced sample: naive CD4+ T cells from blood. All receptors derive from a man aged 18-30 years in good health. Both conserved end residues are part of each CDR3. The D gene is left open where the match is weak. For some rows the clone size is stated as once, few or many, or as a class when expanded; others skip it.

V gene	clone size	D gene	CDR3 length	J gene	CDR3 DNA	CDR3 protein
TRBV6-5	few	NA	15	TRBJ2-1	TGTGCCAGCAGTTACGCCCACAGGGCCTACAATGAGCAGTTCTTC	CASSYAHRAYNEQFF
TRBV7-9	NA	TRBD1	12	TRBJ1-5	TGTGCCAGCAGCCGGACAGGCCAGCCCCAGCATTTT	CASSRTGQPQHF
TRBV5-1	many	NA	15	TRBJ2-1	TGCGCCAGCAGCTTGAGGGCGGGGCAGTACAATGAGCAGTTCTTC	CASSLRAGQYNEQFF
TRBV18	few	NA	14	TRBJ1-6	TGTGCCAGCTCACCAAGTTCAGGGAATTCACCCCTCCACTTT	CASSPSSGNSPLHF
TRBV28	NA	NA	15	TRBJ1-5	TGTGCCAGCAGCGAAGAGGGATTGAGCAATCAGCCCCAGCATTTT	CASSEEGLSNQPQHF
TRBV30	few	TRBD2	13	TRBJ2-1	TGTGCCTGGAGTGTTAGCGGGCACAATGAGCAGTTCTTC	CAWSVSGHNEQFF
TRBV7-6	NA	TRBD2	18	TRBJ2-3	TGTGCCAGCAGCTTAGTTCAGACTAGCGGGGGCGACACAGATACGCAGTATTTT	CASSLVQTSGGDTDTQYF
TRBV6-1	NA	TRBD1	13	TRBJ2-7	TGTGCCAGCAGGAGACAGGGAGCGGACGAGCAGTACTTC	CASRRQGADEQYF
TRBV6-1	NA	TRBD2	15	TRBJ2-2	TGTGCCAGCAGTGCTCCCGGGACTAGTCCCGGGGAGCTGTTTTTT	CASSAPGTSPGELFF
TRBV5-4	NA	TRBD2	17	TRBJ2-5	TGTGCCAGCAGCTCCGGCCTAGCGGGGGGTAAGCAAGAGACCCAGTACTTC	CASSSGLAGGKQETQYF
TRBV9	NA	TRBD2	15	TRBJ2-1	TGTGCCAGCAGCGTCACTAGCGGGGGATACAATGAGCAGTTCTTC	CASSVTSGGYNEQFF
TRBV5-6	few	TRBD1	15	TRBJ2-1	TGTGCCAGCAGATTAAGACAGGGGGCCTACAATGAGCAGTTCTTC	CASRLRQGAYNEQFF
TRBV6-5	NA	TRBD1	15	TRBJ2-2	TGTGCCAGCAGTTACACAGGGGTGAGCACCGGGGAGCTGTTTTTT	CASSYTGVSTGELFF
TRBV7-9	NA	TRBD1	15	TRBJ1-4	TGTGCCAGCAGGCCGGACAGGGGGCCAGTTCAAAAACTGTTTTTT	CASRPDRGPVQKLFF
TRBV5-1	NA	TRBD2	15	TRBJ2-5	TGCGCCAGCAGCCGACCGGGGGGTGCATGGGAGACCCAGTACTTC	CASSRPGGAWETQYF
TRBV27	NA	NA	12	TRBJ2-1	TGTGCCAGCAGTAAGACAATAAATGAGCAGTTCTTC	CASSKTINEQFF
TRBV10-1	NA	NA	14	TRBJ2-3	TGCGCCAGCAGTCAGGGGATTAGGAAAGATACGCAGTATTTT	CASSQGIRKDTQYF
TRBV19	NA	TRBD2	17	TRBJ2-3	TGTGCCAGTAGTACCCGTCTGGGCGGGGGTGGCACAGATACGCAGTATTTT	CASSTRLGGGGTDTQYF
TRBV7-2	few	TRBD2	15	TRBJ2-3	TGTGCCAGCAGCTCGTTAGCGGGGGGAACAGATACGCAGTATTTT	CASSSLAGGTDTQYF
TRBV6-6	few	NA	13	TRBJ2-7	TGTGCCAGCAGCCCGGGACTCCTCTACGAGCAGTACTTC	CASSPGLLYEQYF
TRBV28	many	TRBD1	14	TRBJ1-5	TGTGCCAGCAGTTCAGGACAGGCGGATCAGCCCCAGCATTTT	CASSSGQADQPQHF
TRBV12-5	few	TRBD2	14	TRBJ2-1	TGTGCTAGTGGCCCTAGCGGGGGGGCCCCCTGGCAGTTCTTC	CASGPSGGAPWQFF
TRBV9	few	NA	16	TRBJ2-3	TGTGCCAGCAGCGTAGGTCTTGGGGTAACGGGGGATACGCAGTATTTT	CASSVGLGVTGDTQYF
TRBV5-1	many	NA	13	TRBJ1-2	TGCGCCAGCAGCTTCGGCAGGAACTATGGCTACACCTTC	CASSFGRNYGYTF
TRBV5-6	few	TRBD1	13	TRBJ1-2	TGTGCCAGCAGGGACAGGGACCCCTATGGCTACACCTTC	CASRDRDPYGYTF
TRBV6-1	NA	NA	16	TRBJ1-1	TGTGCCAGCAGTGAAGGACCCGGCAGGCCTCGTAGGGGGGCTTTCTTT	CASSEGPGRPRRGAFF
TRBV11-2	few	TRBD1	17	TRBJ2-5	TGTGCCAGCAGCTTGGGATGGACAGGGGGCGGGCAAGAGACCCAGTACTTC	CASSLGWTGGGQETQYF
TRBV18	many	NA	13	TRBJ2-5	TGTGCCAGCTCACCAGGGGCGCGGGAGACCCAGTACTTC	CASSPGARETQYF
TRBV9	few	TRBD1	15	TRBJ2-3	TGTGCCAGCAGCGTAGGTACAGGGGTACGAGATACGCAGTATTTT	CASSVGTGVRDTQYF
TRBV7-9	many	NA	13	TRBJ1-1	TGTGCCAGCAGCTCAGACATGAATACTGAAGCTTTCTTT	CASSSDMNTEAFF
TRBV7-9	NA	TRBD1	16	TRBJ2-7	TGTGCCAGCAGACAGGACCCCGGGACAGGGGTCCACGAGCAGTACTTC	CASRQDPGTGVHEQYF
TRBV9	NA	NA	14	TRBJ2-5	TGTGCCAGCAGCCCCCGAGCGGTGGGAGAGACCCAGTACTTC	CASSPRAVGETQYF
TRBV18	NA	NA	15	TRBJ2-1	TGTGCCAGCTCAGCCCCTCAGCGGAGCTACAATGAGCAGTTCTTC	CASSAPQRSYNEQFF
TRBV6-4	NA	NA	15	TRBJ1-1	TGTGCCAGCAGTGACCTGGAGGGGCATAACACTGAAGCTTTCTTT	CASSDLEGHNTEAFF
TRBV5-6	few	TRBD2	14	TRBJ2-2	TGTGCCAGCTTACTAGCGGGGGGGCCCGGGGAGCTGTTTTTT	CASLLAGGPGELFF
TRBV30	many	NA	12	TRBJ1-5	TGTGCCTGGAGTGTCCCCGATCAGCCCCAGCATTTT	CAWSVPDQPQHF
TRBV27	few	TRBD1	15	TRBJ2-6	TGTGCCAGCAGTGACAGGGGGCTTGGGGCCAACGTCCTGACTTTC	CASSDRGLGANVLTF
TRBV9	NA	NA	14	TRBJ2-5	TGTGCCAGCAGCGTAGCAGGGTACCAAGAGACCCAGTACTTC	CASSVAGYQETQYF
TRBV7-2	NA	TRBD2	12	TRBJ2-3	TGTGCAGCGGGGGGGTTCACAGATACGCAGTATTTT	CAAGGFTDTQYF
TRBV9	NA	NA	12	TRBJ2-7	TGTGCCACAAGGGCAGGGGCATACGAGCAGTACTTC	CATRAGAYEQYF
TRBV29-1	NA	NA	12	TRBJ2-5	TGCAGCGTTACGGGGGTTGCGAAGACCCAGTACTTC	CSVTGVAKTQYF
TRBV28	few	TRBD2	18	TRBJ2-1	TGTGCCAGCCAACCCGGTCGGGGCCACCTAGCGGGGTACAATGAGCAGTTCTTC	CASQPGRGHLAGYNEQFF